These 31 T cell receptor beta chains share one sample of origin, sequenced in a study of shared clonotypes between healthy human individuals. Here immunoSEQ multiplex PCR was the method, and the copy in TCRdb shows in-frame clones only, minus some. The sample has around 550,000 clones; approximately 95% are singletons. The material sequenced was naive CD4+ T cells sorted from blood. As for subset: CD45RA+ positively selected. Receptor source: a woman under 40 in good health.

The chain carries TRBV7-2 and TRBJ2-1, with TRBD2 identical over 10 bases. This CDR3 has 13 amino acids. Germline V CDR1 and CDR2: SGHTA, FQGNSA. V dropped 6 bases and J dropped 6; count of bases not matched to a gene: 2. CDR3 coding DNA: TGTGCCAGCAGTCAGCGGGAGGGCAATGAGCAGTTCTTC. Translated, it gives CASSQREGNEQFF.

The chain employs TRBV28 and TRBJ2-7, with 8 bases identical to TRBD1. Losses at the gene ends were 5 bases for V and 3 bases for J; bases not matched to a gene: 12. Germline values: CDR1 MDHEN, CDR2 SYDVKM. There are 16 residues in the CDR3. The CDR3 DNA is TGTGCCAGCAGTCAACCCCACTCGACAGGGGACTACGAGCAGTACTTC. It is translated as CASSQPHSTGDYEQYF.

The rearrangement uses TRBV7-2 and TRBJ2-2, with D unresolved. CDR1 and CDR2 (germline): SGHTA, FQGNSA. The V end was cut by 1 base, the J end by 6 bases, with 3 bases between. This CDR3 region has 12 residues. This CDR3 is CASSLDSGELFF. The CDR3 DNA follows: TGTGCCAGCAGCTTAGATTCCGGGGAGCTGTTTTTT.

The chain couples TRBV10-1 to TRBJ2-7; TRBD1 aligns across 10 bases. Germline lookup yields CDR1 WNHNN and CDR2 SYGVQD (reference sequence). V lost 8 bases and J lost 2; bases outside the gene matches: 6. This CDR3 has 14 residues. CDR3 sequence (DNA): TGCGCCAGCTCCCGAGGGACAGGGGCCTACGAGCAGTACTTC. This translates into CASSRGTGAYEQYF.

This CDR3 reads CASSFSLGGNQPQHF. In DNA, the CDR3 is TGTGCCAGCAGTTTTAGCTTGGGGGGCAATCAGCCCCAGCATTTT. The rearrangement links TRBV28 to TRBJ1-5; tentative D call: TRBD1 (5 bases). The CDR3 spans 15 residues. Germline CDR1 MDHEN, CDR2 SYDVKM. V lost 3 bases and J lost 2, with 11 bases in between.

The rearrangement links TRBV5-1 to TRBJ1-3; D gene unclear. Germline V lookup: CDR1 SGHRS, CDR2 YFSETQ. This CDR3 spans 14 amino acids. V was shortened by 4 bases and J by 0 bases, with 8 bases between the two germline ends. The CDR3 nucleotides read TGCGCCAGCAGCCCACCGAACTCTGGAAACACCATATATTTT. It yields the protein CASSPPNSGNTIYF.

This clone was counted once. The chain employs TRBV7-2 and TRBJ2-1, with 8 nucleotides matching TRBD2. This CDR3 contains 18 residues. Trimming cost V 2 bases and J 2 bases; bases outside gene matches: 11. CDR1 and CDR2 from the germline V gene are SGHTA and FQGNSA. CDR3 in amino acids: CASSLKAGVHLAYNEQFF. CDR3 nucleotide sequence: TGTGCCAGCAGCTTAAAAGCGGGAGTGCATCTGGCCTACAATGAGCAGTTCTTC.

V usage is TRBV10-3 and J usage is TRBJ2-1; TRBD2 matches 9 bases. This CDR3 has 14 residues. The germline V gene has CDR1 ENHRY and CDR2 SYGVKD. V dropped 4 bases and J dropped 5; count of bases not matched to a gene: 3. CDR3 protein: CAISGIAGDNEQFF. Written as DNA, the CDR3 is TGTGCCATCAGTGGGATAGCGGGAGACAATGAGCAGTTCTTC.

The chain links TRBV6-6 to TRBJ2-7, with D perhaps TRBD1 (6 bases). V was clipped by 2 bases and J by 7 bases, with 15 bases between them. Per germline, CDR1 MNHNY and CDR2 SVGAGI (reference sequence). This CDR3 spans 14 amino acids. The CDR3 coding sequence is TGTGCCAGCAGTTACGGTCAGGGGAGTCGGGAGCAGTACTTC. Its translation is CASSYGQGSREQYF.

CDR3 loop: CASSPTALSTDTQYF. In nucleotides, the CDR3 is TGCGCCAGCAGCCCCACAGCGCTCAGCACAGATACGCAGTATTTT. The gene calls are TRBV5-1 and TRBJ2-3; D call uncertain. CDR1 and CDR2 from the germline V gene are SGHRS and YFSETQ. Deletions cut 4 bases from V and 0 bases from J, with 12 bases between. The CDR3 totals 15 residues.

The J gene is TRBJ2-5, the V gene TRBV7-7, with TRBD2 as a possible D gene (5 bases). The germline CDR1 and CDR2 sequences are SSHAT and FNYEAQ (reference sequence). Trimming left V 0 bases short and J 2 bases short, with 10 bases between. This CDR3 has 15 amino acids. This CDR3 reads CASSLAGVGQETQYF. The CDR3 coding sequence is TGTGCCAGCAGCTTAGCGGGAGTTGGGCAAGAGACCCAGTACTTC. The whole variable domain, filled in from reference TRBV7-7 and TRBJ2-5, reads GAGVSQSPRYKVTKRGQDVTLRCDPISSHATLYWYQQALGQGPEFLTYFNYEAQPDKSGLPSDRFSAERPEGSISTLTIQRTEQRDSAMYRCASSLAGVGQETQYFGPGTRLLVL.

V is TRBV5-4 and J is TRBJ1-1; D unclear. The germline CDR1 and CDR2 sequences are SGHNT and YYREEE (reference sequence). The CDR3 sequence is 13 residues long. V lost 3 bases to trimming and J lost 0 bases, with 6 bases between them. CDR3 loop: CASSSTVNTEAFF. DNA of the CDR3: TGTGCCAGCAGCTCGACCGTGAACACTGAAGCTTTCTTT.

The J gene is TRBJ2-7, the V gene TRBV2; no reliable D call. The CDR3 has 12 amino acids. Trimming pared 8 bases from V and 0 bases from J, leaving 8 bases between. Germline V lookup: CDR1 SNHLY, CDR2 FYNNEI. The CDR3 region is CASGRISYEQYF. The CDR3 DNA is TGTGCCAGCGGGCGGATCTCCTACGAGCAGTACTTC.

Written as DNA, the CDR3 is TGTGCCAGCAGCTTGGTGGAGGGGATAGGAACAGATACGCAGTATTTT. Translation: CASSLVEGIGTDTQYF. This sequence joins TRBV5-4 and TRBJ2-3; D might be TRBD2 (6 bases). CDR3 length: 16 residues. Germline loops: CDR1 SGHNT, CDR2 YYREEE (reference sequence). Trimming shortened V by 0 bases and J by 3 bases, and 14 bases separated the two germline ends.

The gene calls are TRBV11-2 and TRBJ2-3, with 12 bases lining up with TRBD2. The CDR3 has 15 residues. Trimming at V came to 3 bases and at J to 4 bases, leaving 2 bases not matched to a gene. CDR1 is SGHAT, CDR2 FQNNGV, per germline. DNA for the CDR3: TGTGCCAGCAGCTTGACTAGCGGGAGCCCAGATACGCAGTATTTT. It is translated as CASSLTSGSPDTQYF.

The genes are TRBV5-1 and TRBJ2-1, with D perhaps being TRBD1 or TRBD2 (8 bases each). The ends were cut back, 0 bases at V and 10 bases at J, with 26 bases in the middle. Germline CDR1 is SGHRS and CDR2 is YFSETQ. This CDR3 spans 18 amino acids. The CDR3 region has the DNA TGCGCCAGCAGCTTGGATCCCAGGGGGCAGGTAGCGGGAAGGGAGCAGTTCTTC. This sequence encodes CASSLDPRGQVAGREQFF.

The count of this clone is one. The chain employs TRBV5-1 and TRBJ2-2, with 9 nucleotides matching TRBD2. Per germline, CDR1 SGHRS and CDR2 YFSETQ. V shed 4 bases and J 7 bases; nucleotides not matched to a gene: 14. There are 17 residues in the CDR3. The chain's CDR3 is CASSPWLGGRADGELFF. The CDR3 DNA sequence: TGCGCCAGCAGCCCTTGGCTTGGCGGGAGGGCCGACGGGGAGCTGTTTTTT.

V and J are TRBV2 and TRBJ2-1; 7 bases are shared with TRBD2. Germline-derived CDR1 and CDR2 are SNHLY and FYNNEI. The CDR3 totals 16 residues. Unmatched junction bases numbered 10, after V lost 3 bases and J lost 5 bases. CDR3 residues: CASSDTLAEAHNEQFF. In DNA form, the CDR3 reads TGTGCCAGCAGTGATACCCTAGCGGAAGCCCACAATGAGCAGTTCTTC.

The V call is TRBV2, the J call TRBJ1-2; D gene unclear. The CDR3 has 13 amino acids. CDR1 is SNHLY and CDR2 is FYNNEI in the germline V gene. The germline V and J ends were trimmed by 5 bases and 5 bases, with 12 bases remaining between them. The CDR3 loop reads CASSSQLGYGYTF. Written as DNA, the CDR3 is TGTGCCAGCAGTTCCCAATTAGGGTATGGCTACACCTTC.

The chain couples TRBV27 to TRBJ1-6; 11 bases match TRBD1. Unmatched junction bases numbered 5, after V lost 8 bases and J lost 8 bases. Germline V gene lookup returns CDR1 MNHEY and CDR2 SMNVEV (reference sequence). The CDR3 loop spans 14 amino acids. For the CDR3, the DNA is TGTGCCAGCGCCGGGACAGGGGGTTATTCACCCCTCCACTTT. Its translation is CASAGTGGYSPLHF.

The chain uses TRBV19 and TRBJ2-5, with 10 bases identical to TRBD1. Germline CDR1 and CDR2: LNHDA and SQIVND (reference sequence). Trimming at V came to 4 bases and at J to 5 bases, leaving 7 bases not matched to a gene. There are 15 residues in the CDR3. The CDR3 bases are TGTGCCAGTAGTACCCGGACAGGGGGGTCGGAGACCCAGTACTTC. This sequence encodes CASSTRTGGSETQYF.

The genes are TRBV6-6 and TRBJ2-7, with TRBD2 matching 7 bases. Germline assignment: CDR1 MNHNY and CDR2 SVGAGI (reference sequence). The length of the CDR3 is 14 residues. Trimming removed 5 bases from V and 0 bases from J; junction bases left unmatched: 4. The CDR3: CASSPLADSYEQYF. The CDR3 DNA reads TGTGCCAGCAGTCCGCTAGCGGACTCCTACGAGCAGTACTTC.

The J gene is TRBJ2-3, the V gene TRBV4-2, with 11 bases fitting TRBD2. The germline V gene encodes CDR1 LGHNA and CDR2 YNFKEQ. V lost 2 bases, J lost 8 bases, and 9 bases stayed unmatched. CDR3 length equals 16 residues. DNA for the CDR3: TGTGCCAGCAGCCAACGAACTAGCGGGAGTATCGGTACGCAGTATTTT. Residues: CASSQRTSGSIGTQYF.

V is TRBV11-2 and J is TRBJ2-7; D possibly corresponds to TRBD1 (6 bases). The CDR3 sequence is 16 residues long. Germline assignment: CDR1 SGHAT and CDR2 FQNNGV. V lost 0 bases and J 3 bases, leaving 15 bases between the germline ends. The CDR3 DNA sequence: TGTGCCAGCAGCTTAGATCTCAGGGGCCAGTACTACGAGCAGTACTTC. Its translation: CASSLDLRGQYYEQYF. The full variable domain, in which reference TRBV11-2 and TRBJ2-7 provide the parts outside the CDR3, is EAGVAQSPRYKIIEKRQSVAFWCNPISGHATLYWYQQILGQGPKLLIQFQNNGVVDDSQLPKDRFSAERLKGVDSTLKIQPAKLEDSAVYLCASSLDLRGQYYEQYFGPGTRLTVT.

The V call is TRBV29-1, the J call TRBJ2-7; D possibly corresponds to TRBD1 (5 bases). The V end lost 3 bases, the J end lost 3 bases, and 12 bases lay between the germline ends. The CDR3 loop spans 13 amino acids. The germline V gene has CDR1 SQVTM and CDR2 ANQGSEA. The CDR3 protein is CSVDTGHGYEQYF. In DNA form, the CDR3 reads TGCAGCGTTGATACCGGACACGGCTACGAGCAGTACTTC.

The chain combines TRBV25-1 with TRBJ2-7; D is possibly TRBD1 or TRBD2 (5 bases each). Germline CDR1 is MGHDK and CDR2 is SYGVNS. The CDR3 is 14 amino acids. Trimming stripped 7 bases from V and 0 bases from J, with 13 bases between. DNA of the CDR3: TGTGCCAGCAAGGGACCAACGAGCTCCTACGAGCAGTACTTC. This codes for CASKGPTSSYEQYF.

V gene TRBV5-1 combines with J gene TRBJ2-1; a possible D gene is TRBD2 (5 bases). Between the trimmed V and J ends, which lost 2 bases and 3 bases, there was a span of 6 bases. CDR3 length: 13 amino acids. Germline lookup yields CDR1 SGHRS and CDR2 YFSETQ. CDR3 protein: CASSLLGYNEQFF. CDR3 nucleotide sequence: TGCGCCAGCAGCTTACTAGGCTACAATGAGCAGTTCTTC.

The chain is built from TRBV28 and TRBJ2-7; TRBD1 matches 9 bases. J gave up 5 bases and V 2 bases, and 4 bases lay outside the gene matches. Germline V CDR1 and CDR2: MDHEN, SYDVKM. The CDR3 contains 14 residues. The CDR3 protein is CASSLPTGGHEQYF. In nucleotides, the CDR3 is TGTGCCAGCAGTTTACCGACAGGGGGTCACGAGCAGTACTTC.

The J gene is TRBJ2-1, the V gene TRBV19; TRBD2 agrees at 14 bases. The CDR3 runs to 14 residues. V was clipped by 9 bases and J by 8 bases; unmatched bases: 6. From germline, CDR1 is LNHDA and CDR2 SQIVND (reference sequence). Here the CDR3 reads CASGGLAGVDEQFF. The CDR3, as DNA: TGTGCCAGCGGGGGACTAGCGGGAGTCGATGAGCAGTTCTTC.

The chain uses TRBV2 and TRBJ1-3; 7 bases align to TRBD1. V trimming: 1 base; J trimming: 2 bases; junction bases outside the gene matches: 2. Per germline, CDR1 SNHLY and CDR2 FYNNEI. The CDR3 covers 15 residues. CDR3 sequence reads: CASSEEGAAGNTIYF. DNA for the CDR3: TGTGCCAGCAGTGAAGAGGGGGCGGCTGGAAACACCATATATTTT.

V and J are TRBV11-2 and TRBJ1-3; weak D call: TRBD1 (5 bases). The CDR3 runs 15 residues. The germline CDR1 and CDR2 sequences are SGHAT and FQNNGV. With 7 bases removed from V and 4 bases from J, the gap between germline ends came to 17 bases. The chain's CDR3 is CASNIGAGGGNTIYF. For the CDR3, the DNA is TGTGCCAGCAACATCGGGGCCGGTGGAGGAAACACCATATATTTT.